This is a list of T cell receptor beta chains from one sample in a study of T cell responses to AZD1222 COVID-19 vaccine. Method: immunoSEQ multiplex PCR; TCRdb's copy keeps in-frame clones and lacks some. This table holds 250,000 to 300,000 clones, 94% found once. The sample consisted of peripheral blood, taken 28 days after the second AZD1222 dose. The receptors shown here come from an adult who received the AZD1222 COVID-19 vaccine. Each CDR3 is given with its conserved first and last residue. The D gene is left open where the match is weak. Clone size, where shown, is once, few, many, or a class for clones that have expanded.

v_call	d_call	j_call	clone_size	cdr3_aa	cdr3_nt
TRBV2	.	TRBJ2-7	.	CASSERTNPYEQYF	TGTGCCAGCAGTGAAAGGACCAATCCCTACGAGCAGTACTTC
TRBV12-3/TRBV12-4	TRBD1	TRBJ1-1	.	CASSLMGQTEAFF	TGTGCCAGCAGTCTCATGGGACAGACTGAAGCTTTCTTT
TRBV29-1	.	TRBJ2-5	.	CSVQWQKQETQYF	TGCAGCGTTCAGTGGCAGAAACAAGAGACCCAGTACTTC
TRBV6-2/TRBV6-3	.	TRBJ2-7	once	CASSQGREQYF	TGTGCCAGCAGTCAGGGGCGCGAGCAGTACTTC
TRBV29-1	.	TRBJ2-2	.	CSVGSGELFF	TGCAGCGTTGGGAGCGGGGAGCTGTTTTTT
TRBV10-3	TRBD1	TRBJ1-2	.	CAIKGDRGYGYTF	TGTGCCATCAAGGGGGACAGGGGTTATGGCTACACCTTC
TRBV29-1	TRBD1	TRBJ1-2	.	CSVEGQSDVYGYTF	TGCAGCGTTGAGGGACAGTCAGATGTCTATGGCTACACCTTC
TRBV15	.	TRBJ1-2	.	CATSSEGGGLAFGYTF	TGTGCCACCAGCAGTGAGGGTGGGGGACTGGCGTTTGGCTACACCTTC
TRBV3-1/TRBV3-2	.	TRBJ1-2	few	CASSQGRGPHYGYTF	TGTGCCAGCAGCCAAGGACGGGGCCCCCACTATGGCTACACCTTC
TRBV7-3	.	TRBJ1-1	.	CASSTDSNTEAFF	TGTGCCAGCAGCACGGACAGTAACACTGAAGCTTTCTTT
TRBV6-1	TRBD1	TRBJ2-5	.	CASSDDAGTGWETQYF	TGTGCCAGCAGTGATGATGCAGGGACAGGGTGGGAGACCCAGTACTTC
TRBV20-1	.	TRBJ1-6	.	CSASIQGSSPLHF	TGCAGTGCTAGTATTCAGGGGAGTTCACCCCTCCACTTT
TRBV7-9	.	TRBJ2-7	.	CASSRYSTGMSYEQYF	TGTGCCAGCAGCCGATATTCAACAGGGATGTCCTACGAGCAGTACTTC
TRBV5-5	.	TRBJ1-3	few	CASSLGPISGNTIYF	TGTGCCAGCAGCCTCGGACCGATCTCTGGAAACACCATATATTTT
TRBV11-2	.	TRBJ1-6	.	CASSLDQGLRSPLHF	TGTGCCAGCAGCTTAGATCAGGGGTTAAGGTCACCCCTCCACTTT
TRBV29-1	TRBD2	TRBJ2-5	.	CSVEDRLAGGETQYF	TGCAGCGTTGAAGATAGGTTAGCGGGAGGAGAGACCCAGTACTTC
TRBV7-2	.	TRBJ1-2	.	CASSPLGVRGYTF	TGTGCCAGCAGCCCCCTAGGGGTTCGCGGCTACACCTTC
TRBV28	.	TRBJ2-1	once	CASLLDNNEQFF	TGTGCCAGCCTACTTGACAACAATGAGCAGTTCTTC
TRBV5-3	TRBD2	TRBJ2-7	.	CARRPTSDEQYF	TGTGCCAGAAGACCCACTAGCGACGAGCAGTACTTC
TRBV20-1	.	TRBJ1-4	.	CSALREKLFF	TGCAGTGCTTTACGTGAAAAACTGTTTTTT
TRBV28	TRBD1	TRBJ1-6	.	CASSSPGQGEGEPLHF	TGTGCCAGCAGTTCGCCTGGACAGGGAGAGGGGGAACCCCTCCACTTT
TRBV29-1	TRBD2	TRBJ2-1	once	CSSSGDLLNEQFF	TGCAGCTCGAGCGGGGACCTCCTCAATGAGCAGTTCTTC
TRBV12-3/TRBV12-4	.	TRBJ1-1	.	CASSDRGDAFF	TGTGCCAGCTCAGACCGAGGGGATGCTTTCTTT
TRBV20-1	TRBD1	TRBJ2-7	.	CSARDRGEQYF	TGCAGTGCTAGGGACAGGGGCGAGCAGTACTTC
TRBV24-1	TRBD1	TRBJ2-2	.	CATSDSGQGNTGELFF	TGTGCCACCAGTGATTCGGGACAGGGGAACACCGGGGAGCTGTTTTTT
TRBV28	.	TRBJ1-3	.	CASSKDHFSGNTIYF	TGTGCCAGCAGTAAGGATCATTTCTCTGGAAACACCATATATTTT
TRBV3-1/TRBV3-2	.	TRBJ1-1	.	CASSGTSNTEAFF	TGTGCCAGCAGCGGGACATCCAACACTGAAGCTTTCTTT
TRBV6-6	TRBD2	TRBJ2-7	.	CAAWTSGSYEQYF	TGTGCCGCCTGGACTAGCGGGAGTTACGAGCAGTACTTC
TRBV3-1/TRBV3-2	.	TRBJ2-7	.	CASTHRNSYEQYF	TGTGCCAGCACCCACAGGAACTCCTACGAGCAGTACTTC
TRBV19	.	TRBJ1-4	.	CASVATNEKLFF	TGTGCCAGTGTTGCAACTAATGAAAAACTGTTTTTT
TRBV5-5	TRBD2	TRBJ2-1	.	CASSLYPAGAGEGEQFF	TGTGCCAGCAGCTTGTATCCAGCGGGGGCGGGAGAAGGTGAGCAGTTCTTC
TRBV18	TRBD1	TRBJ2-7	.	CASSPVQGVGEQYF	TGTGCCAGCTCACCAGTCCAGGGGGTCGGGGAGCAGTACTTC
TRBV5-4	TRBD1	TRBJ2-6	.	CASSPGTESGANVLTF	TGTGCCAGCAGCCCCGGGACAGAGTCTGGGGCCAACGTCCTGACTTTC
TRBV15	TRBD1	TRBJ1-4	.	CATSRGQGFTTNEKLFF	TGTGCCACCAGCAGAGGACAGGGCTTTACAACTAATGAAAAACTGTTTTTT
TRBV7-2	.	TRBJ2-5	.	CASSLVRGAPQETQYF	TGTGCCAGCAGCTTAGTTCGGGGGGCTCCTCAAGAGACCCAGTACTTC
TRBV5-4	TRBD1	TRBJ1-1	.	CASSIGQGANTEAFF	TGTGCCAGCAGCATAGGACAGGGGGCGAACACTGAAGCTTTCTTT
TRBV4-3	.	TRBJ2-2	.	CASSQVVGTNTGELFF	TGCGCCAGCAGCCAAGTCGTCGGAACGAACACCGGGGAGCTGTTTTTT